The entry that follows covers one TCR beta chain sequence. The data originate from a study of PD-1 blockade in mismatch repair-deficient tumors. Study details: Patients had about a dozen mismatch repair-deficient cancer types, all previously treated and progressing.

A few pembrolizumab responders had their TCRs sequenced. Per the germline V gene, CDR1 is MDHEN and CDR2 is SYDVKM. The CDR3 consists of 14 residues. V was pared by 6 bases and J by 7 bases, with 19 bases between. The data were produced by immunoSEQ multiplex PCR, yet TCRdb's version contains in-frame clones alone and is incomplete. The sample holds under 150,000 clones, roughly nine tenths seen once. The chain combines TRBV28 with TRBJ2-7; D tentatively fits TRBD1 or TRBD2 (5 bases each). This TCR was recovered from an adult with mismatch repair-deficient cancer. The sample in question was peripheral blood, obtained 44 weeks after starting pembrolizumab. CDR3 nucleotides: TGTGCCAGCAGAGACGGGACCCCTCTTGGAGAGCAGTACTTC. It encodes CASRDGTPLGEQYF.